Presented here are 20 T cell receptor beta chains from one specimen sequenced in a study of Graves' ophthalmopathy and Graves' hyperthyroidism. Amplified TCR beta CDR3 regions were obtained using RNA transcripts as template. In the first round, RT-PCR was carried out with HTBI primers, and a multiplex PCR formed the second round. Each CDR3 protein is one row after TCRdb ran MiXCR on the multiplex PCR reads. The sample has about 210,000 distinct CDR3 sequences, under 30% seen once. Material for sequencing was peripheral blood. Receptors were obtained from a man aged 50 or older with Graves' ophthalmopathy.

This clonotype was observed at least ten times. The chain has TRBV11-1 and TRBJ2-7; D might be TRBD1 or TRBD2, each matching 5 bases. The CDR3 sequence is 17 residues long. V dropped 1 base and J dropped 4 bases, with 20 bases sitting between them. Germline V gene lookup returns CDR1 SGHAT and CDR2 FQDESV (reference sequence). CDR3 in DNA: TGTGCCAGCAGCTTAGGGGACGTCGGTTTGGGGTTTTACGAGCAGTACTTC. It translates to CASSLGDVGLGFYEQYF.

This clonotype came up a few times. The CDR3 here is CASSYSRTLNTEAFF. Here the CDR3 DNA reads TGTGCCAGCAGTTACTCGAGGACTCTGAACACTGAAGCTTTCTTT. The chain combines TRBV6-2 or TRBV6-3 with TRBJ1-1; D is undetermined. V was pared by 0 bases and J by 0 bases, with 8 bases between. Germline V lookup: CDR1 MNHEY, CDR2 SVGEGT. The CDR3 totals 15 residues.

The V and J genes are TRBV20-1 and TRBJ2-5; no reliable D call. The V and J ends lost 3 bases and 3 bases respectively, with 8 bases between them. Per the germline V gene, CDR1 is DFQATT and CDR2 is SNEGSKA (reference sequence). This CDR3 spans 12 amino acids. The CDR3 loop reads CSASWLEETQYF. CDR3 sequence (DNA): TGCAGTGCTAGTTGGTTAGAAGAGACCCAGTACTTC.

At least ten counts were recorded for this clonotype. This rearrangement joins TRBV2 to TRBJ2-5, with TRBD2 matching over 7 bases. V was pared by 2 bases and J by 2 bases, with 2 bases of the junction left unmatched. This CDR3 is 14 amino acids long. The V gene's germline CDR1 is SNHLY and CDR2 FYNNEI. In DNA, the CDR3 is TGTGCCAGCAGTGAATGGGGGGGTCAAGAGACCCAGTACTTC. Amino acid sequence: CASSEWGGQETQYF.

The V and J genes are TRBV29-1 and TRBJ1-1; possibly TRBD1 for D (6 bases). CDR1 and CDR2 from the germline V gene are SQVTM and ANQGSEA. V was clipped by 4 bases and J by 4 bases, with 10 bases between them. The CDR3 spans 12 residues. The chain's CDR3 is CSVVRGGTEAFF. CDR3 DNA: TGCAGCGTTGTGAGAGGGGGCACTGAAGCTTTCTTT.

This clonotype showed up many times. V and J are TRBV28 and TRBJ2-5, with 7 bases identical to TRBD1. From germline, CDR1 is MDHEN and CDR2 SYDVKM. The CDR3 loop spans 12 amino acids. V lost 8 bases and J lost 7; bases outside the gene matches: 7. CDR3 sequence: CASLGTVGTQYF. The CDR3 DNA is TGTGCCAGCCTCGGGACAGTAGGGACCCAGTACTTC. Combining the CDR3 with reference TRBV28 and TRBJ2-5 gives the whole variable domain DVKVTQSSRYLVKRTGEKVFLECVQDMDHENMFWYRQDPGLGLRLIYFSYDVKMKEKGDIPEGYSVSREKKERFSLILESASTNQTSMYLCASLGTVGTQYFGPGTRLLVL.

This clonotype was seen many times. The V and J genes are TRBV5-1 and TRBJ1-1; weak D call: TRBD1 (6 bases). The CDR3 sequence is 15 residues long. CDR1 and CDR2 (germline): SGHRS, YFSETQ. The V gene lost 0 bases and the J gene lost 2 bases, with 11 bases spanning the gap. The CDR3 DNA is TGCGCCAGCAGCTTGGCACCGGACAGCAACACTGAAGCTTTCTTT. Its translation: CASSLAPDSNTEAFF. The whole variable domain, remainder taken from reference TRBV5-1 and TRBJ1-1, is KAGVTQTPRYLIKTRGQQVTLSCSPISGHRSVSWYQQTPGQGLQFLFEYFSETQRNKGNFPGRFSGRQFSNSRSEMNVSTLELGDSALYLCASSLAPDSNTEAFFGQGTRLTVV.

This clonotype has ten or more counts. This chain joins TRBV6-5 and TRBJ1-2; TRBD1 agrees at 9 bases. This CDR3 is 14 amino acids long. CDR1 and CDR2 from the germline V gene are MNHEY and SVGAGI. With 2 bases clipped from V and 7 bases from J, the junction kept 5 bases outside the gene matches. Written as DNA, the CDR3 is TGTGCCAGCAGTTACGGCACAGGGGGCGTTGGCTACACCTTC. It specifies CASSYGTGGVGYTF.

This clonotype was counted a few times. The chain couples TRBV12-3 or TRBV12-4 to TRBJ1-1, with D perhaps TRBD1 (5 bases). V was shortened by 3 bases and J by 0 bases, with 11 bases between the two germline ends. CDR3 length: 15 residues. The CDR3 sequence: CASSLSRGMNTEAFF. In DNA form, the CDR3 reads TGTGCCAGCAGTTTGTCAAGGGGAATGAACACTGAAGCTTTCTTT.

This clonotype was observed at least ten times. The rearrangement uses TRBV7-2 and TRBJ2-5; D might be TRBD1 (5 bases). This CDR3 is 14 amino acids long. V lost 2 bases to trimming and J lost 0 bases, with 7 bases between them. From germline, CDR1 is SGHTA and CDR2 FQGNSA. The CDR3 sequence: CASSLRQYQETQYF. CDR3 nucleotides: TGTGCCAGCAGCTTACGACAGTACCAAGAGACCCAGTACTTC.

The chain joins TRBV6-5 to TRBJ2-6, with D possibly matching TRBD1 (5 bases). Germline assignment: CDR1 MNHEY and CDR2 SVGAGI. V lost 7 bases to trimming and J lost 0 bases, with 13 bases between them. CDR3 length: 16 amino acids. CDR3 protein: CASNSRAVSGANVLTF. DNA for the CDR3: TGTGCCAGCAATTCCAGGGCCGTCTCTGGGGCCAACGTCCTGACTTTC.

This clonotype occurred many times. The V gene is TRBV20-1, the J gene TRBJ2-7; no definite D call. The germline V gene encodes CDR1 DFQATT and CDR2 SNEGSKA (reference sequence). Trimming stripped 6 bases from V and 3 bases from J, with 6 bases between. This CDR3 contains 10 residues. The CDR3: CSAHSYEQYF. In DNA, the CDR3 is TGCAGTGCACACAGCTACGAGCAGTACTTC.

The chain has TRBV20-1 and TRBJ2-7; D gene uncertain. Between the trimmed V and J ends, which lost 6 bases and 5 bases, there was a span of 17 bases. The CDR3 has 13 amino acids. CDR1 is DFQATT and CDR2 is SNEGSKA in the germline V gene (reference sequence). CDR3 sequence: CSAHRPESNEQYF. In DNA, the CDR3 is TGCAGTGCCCACAGACCGGAGAGTAACGAGCAGTACTTC.

This clonotype was detected ten times or more. Relative to the germline gene, one junction end is altered; a read error may explain this. J is TRBJ2-7 and V is TRBV12-3 or TRBV12-4; 7 positions agree with TRBD1. The CDR3 has 13 residues. Written as DNA, the CDR3 is TGTGTCAGCAGCCGGGACAGAAAGCGGGAGCAGTACTTC. Translating gives CVSSRDRKREQYF.

This clonotype showed up many times. In nucleotides, the CDR3 is TGTGCCACCCGGGACTTCCCAACCGGGGAGCTGTTTTTT. Translated: CATRDFPTGELFF. This chain joins TRBV27 and TRBJ2-2; maybe TRBD2 (6 bases). Germline V lookup: CDR1 MNHEY, CDR2 SMNVEV (reference sequence). CDR3 length: 13 residues. The V gene lost 10 bases and the J gene lost 5 bases, with 14 bases spanning the gap.

The rearrangement uses TRBV28 and TRBJ2-7, with TRBD1 matching over 7 bases. The CDR3 has 16 amino acids. J was trimmed by 4 bases and V by 6 bases; bases with no gene match: 15. The V gene's germline CDR1 is MDHEN and CDR2 SYDVKM. CDR3 sequence (DNA): TGTGCCAGCAGCTCACCTGGCTCCAGGGGGTATTACGAGCAGTACTTC. As protein: CASSSPGSRGYYEQYF.

The chain links TRBV19 to TRBJ1-2; 7 bases align to TRBD1. Germline trimming cut 7 bases from V and 7 bases from J; bases unmatched to any gene: 6. CDR1 LNHDA and CDR2 SQIVND come from the germline V gene (reference sequence). CDR3 length: 12 residues. The CDR3, as DNA: TGTGCCAGTAAAGGACAGGCAGGTGGCTACACCTTC. This encodes CASKGQAGGYTF.

This clonotype occurred many times. V and J are TRBV6-2 or TRBV6-3 and TRBJ2-2; 12 nucleotides line up with TRBD2. The germline V gene has CDR1 MNHEY and CDR2 SVGEGT. Unmatched junction bases numbered 7, after V lost 6 bases and J lost 5 bases. This CDR3 is 16 amino acids long. The chain's CDR3 is CASSPLAGGGTGELFF. The CDR3 DNA is TGTGCCAGCAGCCCACTAGCGGGAGGCGGGACCGGGGAGCTGTTTTTT.

The chain links TRBV6-1 to TRBJ1-1; D not resolved. Trimming removed 4 bases at V and 4 bases at J, with 10 bases between. From germline, CDR1 is MNHNS and CDR2 SASEGT. CDR3 size: 13 residues. The CDR3 region is CASSGIVSTEAFF. For the CDR3, the DNA is TGTGCCAGCAGTGGGATAGTGTCCACTGAAGCTTTCTTT.

The CDR3 coding sequence is TGCAGCGTTGACAGGGCCACCGGGGAGCTGTTTTTT. Its protein is CSVDRATGELFF. The V and J genes are TRBV29-1 and TRBJ2-2; tentatively, D is TRBD1 (5 bases). Germline-derived CDR1 and CDR2 are SQVTM and ANQGSEA. V was clipped by 3 bases and J by 4 bases, with 6 bases between them. This CDR3 region has 12 residues.